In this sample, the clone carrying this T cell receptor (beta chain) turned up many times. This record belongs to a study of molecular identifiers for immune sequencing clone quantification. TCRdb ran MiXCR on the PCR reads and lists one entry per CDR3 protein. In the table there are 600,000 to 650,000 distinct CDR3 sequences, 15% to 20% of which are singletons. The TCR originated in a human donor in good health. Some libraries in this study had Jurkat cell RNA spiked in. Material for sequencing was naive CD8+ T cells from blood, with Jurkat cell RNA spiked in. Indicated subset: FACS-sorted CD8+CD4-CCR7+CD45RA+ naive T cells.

CDR3 nucleotides: TGTGCCAGCAGCCAAGAGCAGGCGGTCCAAGAGACCCAGTACTTC. It specifies CASSQEQAVQETQYF. The chain recombines TRBV3-1 with TRBJ2-5, with unresolved D. V was clipped by 0 bases and J by 1 base, with 9 bases between them. The CDR3 contains 15 residues. Germline CDR1 reads LGHDT; CDR2 reads YNNKEL (reference sequence).